These 19 T cell receptor beta chains originate from one sample sequenced in a study of cytomegalovirus exposure and HLA in healthy donors (dated by TCRdb to 2017 to 2019). The receptor library was made with the immunoSEQ multiplex PCR assay. For the multiplex PCR, a mixture combining 60 forward primers for TCR Vbeta segments and 13 reverse primers for TCR Jbeta segments was used. TCRdb holds this immuneACCESS table with in-frame rearrangements only. Some clones are missing; in checked studies, unresolved V genes explain under half, and the rest has no known cause. The sample includes some 30,000 clones, with roughly two fifths observed a single time. The ten top clones hold around 2% of the sample. Sequenced input: PBMCs. Receptor source: a woman in her forties or fifties in good health and CMV-seronegative.

The chain couples TRBV19 to TRBJ1-1, with 8 bases identical to TRBD1. In germline, CDR1 is LNHDA, CDR2 SQIVND (reference sequence). V lost 4 bases and J lost 8; bases outside the gene matches: 3. The CDR3 contains 12 residues. Here the CDR3 reads CASSRRQGEAFF. The CDR3 DNA reads as TGTGCCAGTAGTAGGAGACAGGGGGAAGCTTTCTTT.

V is TRBV19 and J is TRBJ1-3; D not resolved. CDR3 size: 16 residues. Trimming stripped 5 bases from V and 1 base from J, with 15 bases between. The V gene's germline CDR1 is LNHDA and CDR2 SQIVND (reference sequence). CDR3 in amino acids: CASSPRAGISGNTIYF. CDR3 nucleotide sequence: TGTGCCAGTAGTCCTCGAGCGGGGATTTCTGGAAACACCATATATTTT.

This clone turned up a few times. The chain is built from TRBV9 and TRBJ1-4; 9 bases are a match to TRBD1. The junction had 10 bases not matched to a gene; V was cut back by 0 bases and J by 7 bases. CDR1 is SGDLS, CDR2 YYNGEE, per germline. This CDR3 is 17 amino acids long. The CDR3 protein is CASSVGATGTGFEKLFF. Here the CDR3 DNA reads TGTGCCAGCAGCGTAGGGGCTACCGGGACAGGGTTTGAAAAACTGTTTTTT. The whole variable domain, remainder taken from reference TRBV9 and TRBJ1-4, is DSGVTQTPKHLITATGQRVTLRCSPRSGDLSVYWYQQSLDQGLQFLIQYYNGEERAKGNILERFSAQQFPDLHSELNLSSLELGDSALYFCASSVGATGTGFEKLFFGSGTQLSVL.

The chain combines TRBV25-1 with TRBJ2-3, with a weak D call TRBD2 (5 bases). The CDR3 has 13 amino acids. Trimming shortened V by 5 bases and J by 4 bases, and 10 bases separated the two germline ends. CDR1 and CDR2 from the germline V gene are MGHDK and SYGVNS. The DNA of the CDR3 is TGTGCCAGCAGTAAAGAGGGTCCAGATACGCAGTATTTT. The encoded protein is CASSKEGPDTQYF.

The CDR3 region has the DNA TGTGCCAGCAGTTACCTCGGCGGGGTTCGCGAGCAGTACTTC. This codes for CASSYLGGVREQYF. The chain couples TRBV6-5 to TRBJ2-7, with D possibly matching TRBD2 (6 bases). CDR3 length equals 14 residues. CDR1 MNHEY and CDR2 SVGAGI come from the germline V gene. V was trimmed by 2 bases and J by 6 bases, leaving 14 bases between them.

This clone was seen more than once but under ten times. The chain combines TRBV19 with TRBJ1-5, with D tentatively TRBD1 (5 bases). The V and J ends lost 6 bases and 5 bases respectively, with 14 bases between them. The CDR3 consists of 14 residues. The germline CDR1 and CDR2 sequences are LNHDA and SQIVND (reference sequence). The CDR3 region has the DNA TGTGCCAGTAGCCTAGGACACTCTGATCAGCCCCAGCATTTT. It encodes CASSLGHSDQPQHF. Drawing the rest from reference TRBV19 and TRBJ1-5, the complete variable domain is DGGITQSPKYLFRKEGQNVTLSCEQNLNHDAMYWYRQDPGQGLRLIYYSQIVNDFQKGDIAEGYSVSREKKESFPLTVTSAQKNPTAFYLCASSLGHSDQPQHFGDGTRLSIL.

The genes are TRBV28 and TRBJ2-5, with a weak D call TRBD2 (6 bases). CDR1 MDHEN and CDR2 SYDVKM come from the germline V gene. The V end lost 8 bases, the J end lost 2 bases, and 18 bases lay between the germline ends. The CDR3 consists of 15 residues. This CDR3 is CASQDVAGPQETQYF. The CDR3 bases are TGTGCCAGCCAGGATGTGGCGGGACCTCAAGAGACCCAGTACTTC.

This chain links TRBV7-2 with TRBJ2-5, with TRBD2 as a possible D gene (6 bases). The CDR3 runs to 14 residues. Looked up from germline, CDR1 is SGHTA and CDR2 is FQGNSA. The V end was cut by 1 base, the J end by 9 bases, with 15 bases between. The CDR3 DNA sequence: TGTGCCAGCAGCTTAGAGGCGGGACGTGGTCCCCAGTACTTC. Translation: CASSLEAGRGPQYF.

The chain is built from TRBV28 and TRBJ1-2, with D unclear. Between the trimmed V and J ends, which lost 5 bases and 8 bases, there was a span of 9 bases. The germline CDR1 and CDR2 sequences are MDHEN and SYDVKM. The CDR3 is made up of 11 amino acids. The CDR3 loop reads CASSPLRGYTF. CDR3 DNA: TGTGCCAGCAGTCCCTTGCGGGGCTACACCTTC.

The chain has TRBV10-3 and TRBJ2-7; 11 positions agree with TRBD1. The germline CDR1 and CDR2 sequences are ENHRY and SYGVKD. The CDR3 runs 15 residues. After removal of 2 bases from V and 5 bases from J, the junction contained 5 bases not matched to a gene. CDR3 bases: TGTGCCATCAGTGAGGGGACAGGGGGAGATCACGAGCAGTACTTC. Translated: CAISEGTGGDHEQYF.

This clone was picked up one time. The chain uses TRBV19 and TRBJ1-5, with D hard to call. CDR1 and CDR2 (germline): LNHDA, SQIVND (reference sequence). Trimming left V 6 bases short and J 6 bases short, with 18 bases between. This CDR3 has 15 residues. The CDR3 coding sequence is TGTGCCAGTAGCCTCGAGTTGGGAGTGGGTCAGCCCCAGCATTTT. It codes for CASSLELGVGQPQHF.

This chain uses TRBV5-1 with TRBJ2-3; D ambiguous. The CDR3 runs 14 residues. V was shortened by 7 bases and J by 1 base, with 13 bases between the two germline ends. From germline, CDR1 is SGHRS and CDR2 YFSETQ. The CDR3 DNA is TGCGCCAGCCTCAGGTACGGTGGCACAGATACGCAGTATTTT. This codes for CASLRYGGTDTQYF.

CDR3: CASSVLAGGPPNEQFF. In DNA, the CDR3 is TGCGCCAGCAGCGTTTTAGCGGGAGGACCCCCCAATGAGCAGTTCTTC. V usage is TRBV5-1 and J usage is TRBJ2-1, with 10 nucleotides matching TRBD2. Germline CDR1 reads SGHRS; CDR2 reads YFSETQ. The CDR3 consists of 16 residues. The ends lost 4 bases at V and 6 bases at J; junction bases unmatched: 10.

This chain joins TRBV7-9 and TRBJ2-7; 10 bases match TRBD2. The CDR3 is 16 residues long. The junction had 10 bases not matched to a gene; V was cut back by 1 base and J by 7 bases. Germline loops: CDR1 SEHNR, CDR2 FQNEAQ (reference sequence). This CDR3 is CASSLGLAGAPWEQYF. Written as DNA, the CDR3 is TGTGCCAGCAGCTTAGGGCTAGCGGGGGCGCCATGGGAGCAGTACTTC.

This rearrangement joins TRBV19 to TRBJ2-2; possible D gene TRBD1, 5 bases. Germline V gene sequence: CDR1 LNHDA, CDR2 SQIVND (reference sequence). V was cut by 9 bases and J by 5 bases, with 13 bases left in between. This CDR3 has 13 amino acids. Here the CDR3 reads CASQQEITGELFF. CDR3 bases: TGTGCCAGCCAACAGGAGATAACCGGGGAGCTGTTTTTT.

The chain is built from TRBV6-1 and TRBJ1-5; D is unresolved. The CDR3 extends over 14 amino acids. V was shortened by 1 base and J by 2 bases, with 6 bases between the two germline ends. Per germline, CDR1 MNHNS and CDR2 SASEGT. The CDR3 reads CASSEVGGNQPQHF. In DNA form, the CDR3 reads TGTGCCAGCAGTGAAGTTGGAGGCAATCAGCCCCAGCATTTT.

This clone was seen a handful of times. This chain joins TRBV11-1 and TRBJ2-1, with D unclear. CDR1 and CDR2 from the germline V gene are SGHAT and FQDESV (reference sequence). V was cut by 9 bases and J by 4 bases, with 13 bases left in between. This CDR3 contains 13 residues. CDR3 bases: TGTGCCAGTGAGGTGAGCAATTACAATGAGCAGTTCTTC. Its protein product is CASEVSNYNEQFF.

This clone has only a few counts. CDR3 bases: TGTGCCAGCAGCTTAAAAGGGGGGGGAACTAGCGGGAGAAGCAATGAGCAGTTCTTC. Translated: CASSLKGGGTSGRSNEQFF. The chain has TRBV7-3 and TRBJ2-1, with TRBD2 matching over 11 bases. The CDR3 contains 19 residues. Germline V lookup: CDR1 SGHTA, CDR2 FQGTGA. The V segment lost 1 base and the J segment 6 bases; nucleotides outside the gene matches: 14.

This chain connects TRBV11-3 to TRBJ2-3; TRBD2 aligns across 13 bases. This CDR3 has 16 residues. V dropped 5 bases and J dropped 8; count of bases not matched to a gene: 10. Germline CDR1 reads SGHNT; CDR2 reads YENEEA. This CDR3 is CASSEALAGGPSTQYF. In nucleotides, the CDR3 is TGTGCCAGCAGCGAAGCACTAGCGGGAGGGCCCAGTACGCAGTATTTT.